The clone carrying this T cell receptor (beta chain) was detected a few times. What it recognizes is unknown. This sample is drawn from a study of blood T cells in healthy people across ages. At the level of the study: Per two T cells, about one barcoded beta molecule was captured through template switching.

For the second PCR, which ran for 7 to 11 cycles, a sample-barcoded 5' primer and a J-beta primer mix were used. TCRdb processed the 5' RACE reads anew with MiXCR; each CDR3 protein has one entry. The profile shows more than 550,000 distinct CDR3 sequences, 20% to 25% of them singletons. Germline assignment: CDR1 WSHSY and CDR2 SAAADI. The CDR3 spans 14 residues. Findings and caveats of the study: Unsorted PBMC input precluded a conclusive naive versus antigen-experienced comparison. Per million T cells, the diversity of TCR beta decreased roughly linearly as age advanced.

The sequence was collected from a man in his 70s in good health. The specimen was blood. The V call is TRBV10-2, the J call TRBJ2-5; 8 bases map to TRBD2. The J call could be wrong; TRBJ2-1 is a better fit for the DNA end. As DNA, the CDR3 is TGCGCCAGCAAAAACGGGAGGGAGTACAATGAGCAGTTCTTC. This gives the protein CASKNGREYNEQFF.